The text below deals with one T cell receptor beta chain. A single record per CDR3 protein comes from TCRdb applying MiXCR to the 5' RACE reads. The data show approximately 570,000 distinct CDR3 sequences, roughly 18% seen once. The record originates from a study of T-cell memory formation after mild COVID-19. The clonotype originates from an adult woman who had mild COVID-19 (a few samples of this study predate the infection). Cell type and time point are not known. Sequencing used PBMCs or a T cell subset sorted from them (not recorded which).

The CDR3 nucleotides read TGTGCCAGCAGCTTGTTCGGTAGCTCAAGCTCCTACGAGCAGTACTTC. Translated, it gives CASSLFGSSSSYEQYF. V gene TRBV5-4 combines with J gene TRBJ2-7, with D unclear. Per germline, CDR1 SGHNT and CDR2 YYREEE (reference sequence). This CDR3 contains 16 residues. V was shortened by 1 base and J by 0 bases, with 14 bases between the two germline ends.